These T cell receptor beta chains were read from a single sample in a study of neurological immune-mediated disorders. TCRdb itself ran the 5' RACE reads through MiXCR, one entry per CDR3 protein. The sample holds about 10,000 distinct CDR3 sequences; 20% to 25% are singletons and the top ten take roughly an eighth. The sample consisted of CD8+ T cells from blood. The receptors originated from a woman in her 40s with multiple sclerosis. CDR3s include the opening cysteine and the closing phenylalanine or tryptophan. The D gene is left open where the match is weak. Clone sizes are given selectively: once, few, many, or a class where the clone is expanded.

d_gene,v_gene,abundance,j_gene,CDR3aa,CDR3nt
-,TRBV29-1,many,TRBJ2-1,CSVEEPPRYNEQFF,TGCAGCGTTGAGGAGCCTCCACGGTACAATGAGCAGTTCTTC
-,TRBV11-2,once,TRBJ2-3,CASRTWEGVTDTQYF,TGTGCCAGCAGAACCTGGGAGGGGGTTACAGATACGCAGTATTTT
TRBD1,TRBV3-1,many,TRBJ1-2,CASSGGTGETNYGYTF,TGTGCCAGCAGCGGAGGGACAGGAGAAACTAACTATGGCTACACCTTC
-,TRBV9,medium-sized,TRBJ2-2,CASSGRAGELFF,TGTGCCAGCAGCGGGCGGGCCGGGGAGCTGTTTTTT
-,TRBV20-1,many,TRBJ2-1,CSARDSRYNEQFF,TGCAGTGCTAGAGACAGCAGATACAATGAGCAGTTCTTC
TRBD2,TRBV6-2/TRBV6-3,medium-sized,TRBJ2-1,CASSLGTSGDYEQFF,TGTGCCAGCAGTCTCGGGACTAGCGGGGACTATGAGCAGTTCTTC
-,TRBV11-2,once,TRBJ2-5,CASSLSRDQETQYF,TGTGCCAGCAGCTTATCGCGGGACCAAGAGACCCAGTACTTC
TRBD2,TRBV11-3,many,TRBJ2-7,CASSRSTSGEQYF,TGTGCCAGCAGCCGTTCCACTAGCGGCGAGCAGTACTTC
TRBD2,TRBV7-6,-,TRBJ2-5,CASSLAGTRQETQYF,TGTGCCAGCAGCTTAGCCGGGACTAGGCAAGAGACCCAGTACTTC
-,TRBV9,-,TRBJ2-3,CASSVAGTFTDTQYF,TGTGCCAGCAGCGTAGCGGGCACCTTCACAGATACGCAGTATTTT
-,TRBV2,-,TRBJ2-6,CASRTGSGANVLTF,TGTGCCAGCAGAACAGGGAGCGGGGCCAACGTCCTGACTTTC
TRBD1,TRBV29-1,medium-sized,TRBJ2-7,CSAPGQGPHEQYF,TGCAGCGCCCCGGGACAGGGCCCCCACGAGCAGTACTTC
TRBD1,TRBV27,many,TRBJ2-7,CASSSWDSSYEQYF,TGTGCCAGCAGTTCGTGGGACAGTTCCTACGAGCAGTACTTC
-,TRBV5-1,many,TRBJ2-2,CASSLAAPTNTGELFF,TGCGCCAGCAGCTTGGCGGCACCCACGAACACCGGGGAGCTGTTTTTT
-,TRBV12-3/TRBV12-4,few,TRBJ2-7,CASSLGGGIIYEQYF,TGTGCCAGCAGTCTAGGGGGGGGAATTATCTACGAGCAGTACTTC
-,TRBV4-1,many,TRBJ1-3,CASSQNSLNSGNTIYF,TGCGCCAGCAGCCAAAACTCGCTGAACTCTGGAAACACCATATATTTT
TRBD2,TRBV7-6,-,TRBJ2-7,CASSLGGGPAGEQYF,TGTGCCAGCAGCTTAGGCGGGGGGCCCGCGGGGGAGCAGTACTTC
-,TRBV7-6,-,TRBJ2-4,CASSLEGDPRNIQYF,TGTGCCAGCAGCTTAGAGGGGGACCCAAGGAACATTCAGTACTTC
-,TRBV29-1,many,TRBJ2-1,CSGRGGYNEQFF,TGCAGCGGGAGAGGGGGGTACAATGAGCAGTTCTTC
TRBD1,TRBV5-1,many,TRBJ1-1,CASSLGGTAEYRMNTEAFF,TGCGCCAGCAGCTTGGGGGGGACAGCAGAATATAGGATGAACACTGAAGCTTTCTTT
-,TRBV29-1,many,TRBJ2-7,CSVEIGNYEQYF,TGCAGCGTTGAAATAGGAAACTACGAGCAGTACTTC
-,TRBV20-1,few,TRBJ1-5,CSARSSGNQPQHF,TGCAGTGCTAGGAGTTCGGGGAATCAGCCCCAGCATTTT
TRBD1,TRBV5-1,many,TRBJ1-1,CASRQGGYTEAFF,TGCGCCAGCAGACAGGGGGGGTACACTGAAGCTTTCTTT
-,TRBV5-1,-,TRBJ1-1,CASSSQFGEAFF,TGCGCCAGCAGCTCCCAGTTTGGTGAAGCTTTCTTT
-,TRBV11-2,few,TRBJ2-7,CASSLGGNEQYF,TGTGCCAGCAGCTTAGGGGGGAACGAGCAGTACTTC
-,TRBV9,medium-sized,TRBJ1-3,CASSVWTGEGAGNTIYF,TGTGCCAGCAGCGTGTGGACGGGAGAAGGGGCTGGAAACACCATATATTTT
TRBD1,TRBV29-1,-,TRBJ2-7,CSVDPGQGMHEQYF,TGCAGCGTGGATCCGGGACAGGGAATGCACGAGCAGTACTTC
TRBD1,TRBV6-4,many,TRBJ1-2,CASSDSTGLNGYTF,TGTGCCAGCAGTGACTCGACAGGGTTAAATGGCTACACCTTC
TRBD1,TRBV6-5,many,TRBJ1-2,CASSTGGGYTF,TGTGCCAGCAGTACAGGGGGTGGCTACACCTTC
-,TRBV9,medium-sized,TRBJ2-1,CASSPSNSYNEQFF,TGTGCCAGCAGCCCCTCGAACAGTTACAATGAGCAGTTCTTC
-,TRBV20-1,-,TRBJ1-2,CSARSGEGGYTF,TGCAGTGCTAGATCTGGGGAAGGGGGCTACACCTTC
TRBD1,TRBV6-6,-,TRBJ1-5,CASGDRAGNQPQHF,TGTGCCAGTGGGGACAGGGCCGGCAATCAGCCCCAGCATTTT
TRBD1,TRBV29-1,many,TRBJ1-2,CSVDPGQGAHGYTF,TGCAGCGTTGATCCGGGGCAGGGGGCTCATGGCTACACCTTC
-,TRBV29-1,many,TRBJ2-2,CSVGEGTTGELFF,TGCAGCGTTGGCGAAGGGACCACCGGGGAGCTGTTTTTT
-,TRBV4-1,many,TRBJ2-1,CASSQILGARSLSDEQFF,TGCGCCAGCAGCCAAATACTCGGGGCTCGAAGTTTATCGGATGAGCAGTTCTTC
-,TRBV6-6,many,TRBJ2-7,CASSYSIGEQYF,TGTGCCAGCAGTTACTCGATCGGCGAGCAGTACTTC
-,TRBV9,many,TRBJ2-7,CASSPRGYYEQYF,TGTGCCAGCAGCCCTAGGGGTTATTACGAGCAGTACTTC
TRBD1,TRBV7-9,many,TRBJ1-2,CASSLGTGRGGSGYTF,TGTGCCAGCAGCTTAGGGACAGGGAGAGGTGGAAGTGGCTACACCTTC
-,TRBV6-5,medium-sized,TRBJ1-1,CASSPPGAGIEAFF,TGTGCCAGCAGCCCCCCGGGGGCAGGGATTGAAGCTTTCTTT
TRBD1,TRBV9,medium-sized,TRBJ1-1,CASSVSGGRTEAFF,TGTGCCAGCAGCGTTTCAGGGGGCAGGACTGAAGCTTTCTTT
TRBD1,TRBV10-3,many,TRBJ1-5,CAISQDRGGNQPQHF,TGTGCCATCAGTCAGGACAGGGGTGGCAATCAGCCCCAGCATTTT
-,TRBV3-1,many,TRBJ1-5,CASSQLDDGLSPQHF,TGTGCCAGCAGCCAACTAGACGACGGTCTTTCGCCCCAGCATTTT
TRBD2,TRBV20-1,-,TRBJ2-7,CSARGGPEQYF,TGCAGTGCTCGGGGGGGCCCCGAGCAGTACTTC
-,TRBV29-1,medium-sized,TRBJ2-1,CSVATSSYNEQFF,TGCAGCGTTGCAACTAGCTCCTACAATGAGCAGTTCTTC
-,TRBV4-1,medium-sized,TRBJ1-1,CASSSEGGLRTEAFF,TGCGCCAGCAGCTCTGAGGGGGGGCTGAGAACTGAAGCTTTCTTT
-,TRBV15,medium-sized,TRBJ2-7,CATSRDSGFYEQYF,TGTGCCACCAGCAGAGATTCCGGGTTCTACGAGCAGTACTTC
-,TRBV4-1,medium-sized,TRBJ2-7,CASSHRPGRTAYEQYF,TGCGCCAGCAGCCATCGCCCGGGACGGACAGCGTACGAGCAGTACTTC
-,TRBV12-3/TRBV12-4,many,TRBJ1-1,CASSSGGVAFF,TGTGCCAGCAGTTCCGGGGGTGTAGCTTTCTTT
-,TRBV2,once,TRBJ1-1,CASSGGRTEAFF,TGTGCCAGCAGTGGGGGGCGGACTGAAGCTTTCTTT
-,TRBV5-6,many,TRBJ2-5,CASTAGGRETQYF,TGTGCCAGCACCGCAGGGGGGCGAGAGACCCAGTACTTC
-,TRBV11-2,medium-sized,TRBJ2-7,CASSLEVASYEQYF,TGTGCCAGCAGCTTAGAAGTAGCGTCCTACGAGCAGTACTTC
-,TRBV5-5,medium-sized,TRBJ2-7,CASSQLTEQYF,TGTGCCAGCAGCCAGCTCACCGAGCAGTACTTC
TRBD1,TRBV29-1,few,TRBJ1-2,CSATGGEYGYTF,TGCAGCGCCACAGGGGGCGAATATGGCTACACCTTC
TRBD2,TRBV5-1,medium-sized,TRBJ2-3,CASSDSSGGRTDTQYF,TGCGCCAGCAGCGATAGTAGCGGGGGACGCACAGATACGCAGTATTTT
-,TRBV10-3,medium-sized,TRBJ2-7,CAISVGARSYEQYF,TGTGCCATCAGTGTAGGGGCCCGCTCCTACGAGCAGTACTTC
TRBD1,TRBV2,medium-sized,TRBJ1-4,CASRGDRDPRMWEKLFF,TGTGCCAGCAGGGGGGACAGGGACCCCAGGATGTGGGAAAAACTGTTTTTT
-,TRBV11-3,many,TRBJ2-3,CASSLEGTDTQYF,TGTGCCAGCAGCTTAGAGGGGACAGATACGCAGTATTTT
-,TRBV28,medium-sized,TRBJ1-5,CASSPNQPQHF,TGTGCCAGCAGTCCAAATCAGCCCCAGCATTTT
-,TRBV20-1,-,TRBJ2-7,CSAREVWRESYEQYF,TGCAGTGCTAGAGAAGTTTGGCGGGAATCCTACGAGCAGTACTTC